This T cell receptor beta chain was documented in a study of identical twins. Trimming shortened V by 8 bases and J by 6 bases, and 29 bases separated the two germline ends. Germline lookup yields CDR1 SNHLY and CDR2 FYNNEI. The CDR3 has 17 residues. To note about this clonotype: Its antigen is as yet unknown.

MiXCR was run by TCRdb on the 5' RACE reads, yielding one entry per CDR3 protein. Among hundreds of thousands of distinct CDR3 sequences listed, about 8% were seen once. Findings and caveats of the study: The abundant beta clonotypes from cord blood had fewer insertions, and memory repertoires had none of this. Modelling underestimated the level of out-of-frame TCR alpha sharing observed in monozygotic twins. Out-of-frame alpha sequences common to twins exhibited a surplus of low generation probability.

The same sample was also used in a study of yellow fever vaccine responses in identical twins.

Input material: memory (CD45RO+) T cells sorted from blood. The origin of this receptor is a woman aged 18 to 35 in good health. The chain uses TRBV2 and TRBJ2-7; possibly TRBD2 for D (5 bases). CDR3 loop: CASRGSAAPVVPSEQYF. The CDR3 region has the DNA TGTGCCAGCCGGGGATCGGCGGCCCCGGTAGTTCCATCCGAGCAGTACTTC.